A selection of T cell receptor beta chains follows, all from one sample in a study of tumor-infiltrating lymphocytes in oesophageal squamous cell carcinoma. From the PCR reads, TCRdb called clonotypes with MiXCR, one entry per CDR3 protein. The table shows 15,000 to 20,000 distinct CDR3 sequences, with 40% to 45% occurring only once. Sequences were obtained from normal esophageal tissue next to the tumor. These receptors all stem from a female donor with esophageal squamous cell carcinoma. Each CDR3 is given with its conserved first and last residue. The order of the fields is D gene, V gene, J gene, clone size, CDR3 protein, CDR3 DNA. The D gene is left open where the match is weak. Not every row has a clone size; where given, it reads once, few, many or a size class.

d_call: TRBD2; v_call: TRBV6-8; j_call: TRBJ2-1; clone_size: .; cdr3_aa: CASSYGGLADYNEQFF; cdr3_nt: TGTGCCAGCAGTTACGGGGGACTAGCGGATTACAATGAGCAGTTCTTC
d_call: TRBD2; v_call: TRBV7-2; j_call: TRBJ2-1; clone_size: .; cdr3_aa: CASSLNPIFTGGPNEQFF; cdr3_nt: TGTGCCAGCAGCTTAAATCCCATTTTTACGGGAGGGCCCAATGAGCAGTTCTTC
d_call: TRBD1; v_call: TRBV19; j_call: TRBJ1-1; clone_size: many; cdr3_aa: CASSQQGAGDTEAFF; cdr3_nt: TGTGCCAGTAGTCAACAGGGGGCTGGCGACACTGAAGCTTTCTTT
d_call: .; v_call: TRBV6-8; j_call: TRBJ1-1; clone_size: .; cdr3_aa: CASSYGGANTEAFF; cdr3_nt: TGTGCCAGCAGTTACGGAGGGGCTAACACTGAAGCTTTCTTT
d_call: TRBD2; v_call: TRBV7-6; j_call: TRBJ2-5; clone_size: .; cdr3_aa: CASSLRASGNGETQYF; cdr3_nt: TGTGCCAGCAGCTTGAGGGCTAGCGGGAATGGAGAGACCCAGTACTTC
d_call: .; v_call: TRBV7-8; j_call: TRBJ2-7; clone_size: .; cdr3_aa: CASSLGVFGYEQYF; cdr3_nt: TGTGCCAGCAGCTTAGGAGTGTTTGGGTACGAGCAGTACTTC
d_call: .; v_call: TRBV2; j_call: TRBJ2-7; clone_size: many; cdr3_aa: CASSEVNGHEQYF; cdr3_nt: TGTGCCAGCAGTGAGGTTAACGGCCACGAGCAGTACTTC
d_call: .; v_call: TRBV7-8; j_call: TRBJ2-5; clone_size: .; cdr3_aa: CASSLKDLYNSPLHF; cdr3_nt: TGTGCCAGCAGCTTAAAGGACCTTTATAATTCACCCCTCCACTTC
d_call: .; v_call: TRBV6-4; j_call: TRBJ2-1; clone_size: .; cdr3_aa: CASTTQGGYNEQFF; cdr3_nt: TGTGCCAGCACCACCCAGGGGGGATACAATGAGCAGTTCTTC
d_call: .; v_call: TRBV7-1; j_call: TRBJ2-7; clone_size: .; cdr3_aa: CASSSAGGLGQYF; cdr3_nt: TGTGCCAGCAGCTCAGCCGGGGGTCTGGGGCAGTACTTC
d_call: TRBD2; v_call: TRBV7-6; j_call: TRBJ2-1; clone_size: .; cdr3_aa: CASSLAHGGGDRSSYNEQFF; cdr3_nt: TGTGCCAGCAGCTTAGCGCATGGGGGGGGAGACAGAAGCTCCTACAATGAGCAGTTCTTC
d_call: .; v_call: TRBV27; j_call: TRBJ2-1; clone_size: medium-sized; cdr3_aa: CASSLSPSQLGNEQFF; cdr3_nt: TGTGCCAGCAGTTTGTCTCCCTCCCAACTCGGCAATGAGCAGTTCTTC
d_call: .; v_call: TRBV4-2; j_call: TRBJ1-2; clone_size: few; cdr3_aa: CASSQVGAGDGYTF; cdr3_nt: TGTGCCAGCAGCCAAGTTGGTGCGGGTGATGGCTACACCTTC
d_call: .; v_call: TRBV7-9; j_call: TRBJ2-1; clone_size: medium-sized; cdr3_aa: CASSVGSNNEQFF; cdr3_nt: TGTGCCAGCAGCGTCGGGAGCAACAATGAGCAGTTCTTC
d_call: TRBD2; v_call: TRBV6-5; j_call: TRBJ2-1; clone_size: .; cdr3_aa: CASSYPTSGRGNEQFF; cdr3_nt: TGTGCCAGCAGTTACCCGACTAGCGGGAGAGGCAATGAGCAGTTCTTC
d_call: .; v_call: TRBV7-6; j_call: TRBJ2-7; clone_size: .; cdr3_aa: CASSLAADTQYF; cdr3_nt: TGTGCCAGCAGCTTAGCGGCAGATACGCAGTACTTC
d_call: TRBD1; v_call: TRBV11-3; j_call: TRBJ2-7; clone_size: many; cdr3_aa: CASSPRQGQGYNEQYF; cdr3_nt: TGTGCCAGCAGCCCGCGACAGGGACAGGGATACAATGAGCAGTACTTC
d_call: TRBD2; v_call: TRBV7-8; j_call: TRBJ2-5; clone_size: .; cdr3_aa: CASSLRTSGNQETQYF; cdr3_nt: TGTGCCAGCAGCCTTCGGACTAGCGGAAACCAAGAGACCCAGTACTTC
d_call: TRBD1; v_call: TRBV11-2; j_call: TRBJ1-2; clone_size: few; cdr3_aa: CASSLGRDRGPNYGYTF; cdr3_nt: TGTGCCAGCAGCTTAGGTCGGGACAGGGGGCCTAACTATGGCTACACCTTC
d_call: .; v_call: TRBV27; j_call: TRBJ2-4; clone_size: .; cdr3_aa: CASSFLNRPQYF; cdr3_nt: TGTGCCAGCAGTTTCCTTAATCGACCCCAGTACTTC
d_call: .; v_call: TRBV19; j_call: TRBJ2-1; clone_size: .; cdr3_aa: CASSIAGLNEQFF; cdr3_nt: TGTGCCAGTAGTATAGCGGGTTTGAATGAGCAGTTCTTC
d_call: .; v_call: TRBV7-8; j_call: TRBJ1-1; clone_size: few; cdr3_aa: CASSPRTWQNTEAFF; cdr3_nt: TGTGCCAGCAGCCCTAGGACCTGGCAGAACACTGAAGCTTTCTTT
d_call: TRBD2; v_call: TRBV3-1; j_call: TRBJ2-1; clone_size: many; cdr3_aa: CASSRSSGGPSYNEQFF; cdr3_nt: TGTGCCAGCAGCCGTTCTAGCGGGGGACCGAGCTACAATGAGCAGTTCTTC
d_call: .; v_call: TRBV28; j_call: TRBJ1-4; clone_size: medium-sized; cdr3_aa: CASSLFQGKDEKLFF; cdr3_nt: TGTGCCAGCAGTTTATTTCAGGGGAAGGATGAAAAACTGTTTTTT
d_call: TRBD2; v_call: TRBV6-4; j_call: TRBJ2-1; clone_size: .; cdr3_aa: CASSYAGLAFYSAYNEQFF; cdr3_nt: TGTGCCAGCAGTTACGCCGGACTAGCGTTTTACTCGGCGTACAATGAGCAGTTCTTC
d_call: TRBD2; v_call: TRBV27; j_call: TRBJ2-3; clone_size: .; cdr3_aa: CASSPRLARDTGELYF; cdr3_nt: TGTGCCAGCAGTCCGAGACTAGCGCGCGACACCGGGGAGCTGTATTTT
d_call: TRBD2; v_call: TRBV7-8; j_call: TRBJ2-2; clone_size: .; cdr3_aa: CASSLLLAGTGELFF; cdr3_nt: TGTGCCAGCAGCCTGTTACTAGCGGGGACCGGGGAGCTGTTTTTT
d_call: .; v_call: TRBV7-3; j_call: TRBJ2-1; clone_size: few; cdr3_aa: CASSLGSGGWNEQFF; cdr3_nt: TGTGCCAGCAGCTTAGGTTCCGGAGGGTGGAATGAGCAGTTCTTC
d_call: .; v_call: TRBV11-2; j_call: TRBJ2-3; clone_size: medium-sized; cdr3_aa: CASSLDGGSGDTQYF; cdr3_nt: TGTGCCAGCAGCTTAGATGGTGGGAGTGGAGATACGCAGTATTTT
d_call: .; v_call: TRBV27; j_call: TRBJ2-7; clone_size: few; cdr3_aa: CASSPGNREQYF; cdr3_nt: TGTGCCAGCAGTCCCGGGAACAGGGAGCAGTACTTC
d_call: TRBD2; v_call: TRBV6-1; j_call: TRBJ2-1; clone_size: .; cdr3_aa: CASSEAVGLAGGDEQFF; cdr3_nt: TGTGCCAGCAGTGAAGCGGTTGGACTAGCGGGAGGGGATGAGCAGTTCTTC
d_call: .; v_call: TRBV7-2; j_call: TRBJ2-3; clone_size: once; cdr3_aa: CASSLVPSGTDTQYF; cdr3_nt: TGTGCCAGCAGCTTAGTGCCTAGCGGCACAGATACGCAGTATTTT
d_call: .; v_call: TRBV7-2; j_call: TRBJ1-6; clone_size: .; cdr3_aa: CASSFEGNSPLHF; cdr3_nt: TGTGCCAGCAGCTTTGAGGGGAATTCACCCCTCCACTTT
d_call: .; v_call: TRBV6-1; j_call: TRBJ2-1; clone_size: .; cdr3_aa: CASSRRSPPDARPHNEQFF; cdr3_nt: TGTGCCAGCAGCAGACGAAGCCCGCCGGACGCCAGGCCCCACAATGAGCAGTTCTTC
d_call: TRBD1; v_call: TRBV6-1; j_call: TRBJ2-6; clone_size: .; cdr3_aa: CASSSGTGISGANVLTF; cdr3_nt: TGTGCCAGCAGTTCCGGGACAGGGATCTCTGGGGCCAACGTCCTGACTTTC
d_call: .; v_call: TRBV27; j_call: TRBJ1-3; clone_size: many; cdr3_aa: CASSLSGSSGNTIYF; cdr3_nt: TGTGCCAGCAGTTTATCCGGTAGCTCTGGAAACACCATATATTTT
d_call: TRBD2; v_call: TRBV5-4; j_call: TRBJ2-1; clone_size: many; cdr3_aa: CASSLGLAGGVYEQFF; cdr3_nt: TGTGCCAGCAGCTTGGGACTAGCGGGAGGAGTATATGAGCAGTTCTTC
d_call: TRBD2; v_call: TRBV7-2; j_call: TRBJ2-2; clone_size: .; cdr3_aa: CASSLLAVNTGELFF; cdr3_nt: TGTGCCAGCAGCTTACTAGCGGTGAACACCGGGGAGCTGTTTTTT
d_call: .; v_call: TRBV7-2; j_call: TRBJ2-1; clone_size: .; cdr3_aa: CASSPMGAYNEQFF; cdr3_nt: TGTGCCAGCAGCCCCATGGGGGCCTACAATGAGCAGTTCTTC
d_call: .; v_call: TRBV7-3; j_call: TRBJ2-7; clone_size: .; cdr3_aa: CASSLGPGGNEQYF; cdr3_nt: TGTGCCAGCAGCTTAGGGCCAGGAGGCAATGAGCAGTACTTC
d_call: .; v_call: TRBV25-1; j_call: TRBJ2-1; clone_size: many; cdr3_aa: CASSLSSYNEQFF; cdr3_nt: TGTGCCAGCAGCCTGAGCTCCTACAATGAGCAGTTCTTC
d_call: .; v_call: TRBV28; j_call: TRBJ1-2; clone_size: medium-sized; cdr3_aa: CASSSQGGGYTF; cdr3_nt: TGTGCCAGCAGTTCCCAGGGTGGTGGCTACACCTTC
d_call: TRBD1; v_call: TRBV5-6; j_call: TRBJ2-7; clone_size: many; cdr3_aa: CASSWGQGRYEQYF; cdr3_nt: TGTGCCAGCAGCTGGGGACAGGGGCGCTACGAGCAGTACTTC
d_call: .; v_call: TRBV7-2; j_call: TRBJ2-1; clone_size: .; cdr3_aa: CASSPRLGDNEQFF; cdr3_nt: TGTGCCAGCAGCCCCCGTTTGGGAGACAATGAGCAGTTCTTC